What follows are 20 T cell receptor beta chains derived from one specimen sequenced in a study of blood T cells in healthy people across ages. Sample-barcoded 5' priming and a J-beta primer mix drove a second PCR of 7 to 11 cycles. TCRdb reprocessed the 5' RACE reads via MiXCR and lists one record per CDR3 protein. Of hundreds of thousands of distinct CDR3 sequences detected, approximately 30% appear once; the ten largest clones hold 15% to 17%. The sequencing input was blood. The receptors derive from a woman of 80 years or more in good health.

This clonotype was found once. This could be a read error, since a much larger clone is one nucleotide away. No DNA is shown, since the ends of the CDR3 on it are uncertain; the CDR3 is the one TCRdb lists. The V and J genes are TRBV20-1 and TRBJ1-2. Germline assignment: CDR1 DFQATT and CDR2 SNEGSKA (reference sequence). Termini included, the CDR3 measures 13 amino acids. The CDR3 loop is CSAVPTVNYGCTF.

Turning to this clonotype: This may be a read error: a much more frequent sequence differs by one nucleotide. The chain is built from TRBV6-2 or TRBV6-3 and TRBJ2-4, with D perhaps TRBD2 (6 bases). Germline CDR1 and CDR2: MNHEY and SVGEGT. Trimming stripped 5 bases from V and 13 bases from J, with 27 bases between. The CDR3 has 16 amino acids. The CDR3 region is CASSPFGTVYQEAQYF. CDR3 coding DNA: TGTGCCAGCAGTCCCTTCGGGACTGTGTACCAAGAGGCCCAGTACTTC.

The rearrangement links TRBV7-2 to TRBJ2-1, with TRBD2 as a possible D gene (6 bases). The J call may be in error: the DNA end matches TRBJ2-7 better. The CDR3 sequence is 18 residues long. From germline, CDR1 is SGHTA and CDR2 FQGNSA. CDR3 protein: CASSFSTTGVGSYNEQYF. In DNA form, the CDR3 reads TGTGCCAGCAGCTTTAGTACGACGGGGGTGGGCTCCTACAATGAGCAGTACTTC.

This clonotype was detected a few times. This CDR3 is CASSLGDRGEAFF. CDR3 bases: TGTGCCAGCAGCTTAGGGGACCGTGGTGAAGCTTTCTTT. V gene TRBV7-2 combines with J gene TRBJ1-1, with TRBD1 as a possible D gene (5 bases). CDR3 length: 13 residues. Germline values: CDR1 SGHTA, CDR2 FQGNSA. Trimming shortened V by 1 base and J by 7 bases, and 10 bases separated the two germline ends.

This clonotype was seen many times. This chain uses TRBV7-8 with TRBJ2-7; 10 positions match TRBD1. V lost 5 bases to trimming and J lost 6 bases; unmatched junction nucleotides: 10. The germline V gene encodes CDR1 SGHVS and CDR2 FQNEAQ. This CDR3 has 15 amino acids. The chain's CDR3 is CASSPRDRGLPEQYF. CDR3 DNA sequence: TGTGCCAGCAGCCCCCGGGACAGGGGTTTGCCCGAGCAGTACTTC.

In this sample, this clonotype turned up many times. This chain connects TRBV7-3 to TRBJ2-6; D may match TRBD1 or TRBD2 (5 bases each). V lost 2 bases to trimming and J lost 0 bases, with 11 bases between them. CDR3 length: 17 amino acids. CDR1 and CDR2 (germline): SGHTA, FQGTGA. CDR3 amino acids: CASSLSGAASGANVLTF. CDR3 sequence (DNA): TGTGCCAGCAGCTTATCCGGGGCCGCCTCTGGGGCCAACGTCCTGACTTTC.

This clonotype was picked up many times. The junction departs from the called germline gene at one end, perhaps through a read error. This chain links TRBV20-1 with TRBJ2-3; the D gene is possibly TRBD2 (5 bases). This CDR3 comprises 14 residues. From germline, CDR1 is DFQATT and CDR2 SNEGSKA (reference sequence). The CDR3 DNA reads TGCAGTGCCAGAGACCTGGCGGGCGCAGATACGCAGTATTTT. This codes for CSARDLAGADTQYF.

This chain uses TRBV20-1 with TRBJ2-2; no reliable D call. The CDR3 has 15 residues. V gave up 6 bases and J gave up 4 bases, with 18 bases separating them. Germline CDR1 DFQATT, CDR2 SNEGSKA (reference sequence). The chain's CDR3 is CSALPLLGSTGELFF. The CDR3 region has the DNA TGCAGTGCCCTGCCCCTTCTAGGGTCCACCGGGGAGCTGTTTTTT.

In this sample, this clonotype turned up many times. The chain recombines TRBV28 with TRBJ1-1, with unresolved D. Germline CDR1 is MDHEN and CDR2 is SYDVKM. This CDR3 comprises 14 residues. Between the trimmed V and J ends, which lost 6 bases and 1 base, there was a span of 12 bases. The CDR3 reads CASSLLQPNTEAFF. CDR3 DNA sequence: TGTGCCAGCAGCCTCCTACAGCCGAACACTGAAGCTTTCTTT.

This chain uses TRBV6-6 with TRBJ1-5; TRBD1 might be the D (5 bases). In germline, CDR1 is MNHNY, CDR2 SVGAGI (reference sequence). The CDR3 extends over 15 amino acids. With 0 bases removed from V and 1 base from J, the gap between germline ends came to 7 bases. The CDR3 bases are TGTGCCAGCAGTTACTCGACAGTCAGCAATCAGCCCCAGCATTTT. This encodes CASSYSTVSNQPQHF.

With respect to this clonotype: A read error may explain this, as a much larger clone is one base away. V and J are TRBV6-5 and TRBJ1-2; D is unclear. CDR1 MNHEY and CDR2 SVGAGI come from the germline V gene. This CDR3 has 11 residues. The CDR3 coding sequence is TGTGCCCGCAGTGACATCTATGGCTACACCTTC. Encoded protein: CARSDIYGYTF.

This clonotype was detected only a few times. This chain links TRBV3-1 with TRBJ1-4; no definite D call. This CDR3 spans 14 amino acids. Trimming removed 2 bases from V and 7 bases from J, with 11 bases in between. Germline assignment: CDR1 LGHDT and CDR2 YNNKEL (reference sequence). The CDR3 loop reads CASSQRGEVEKLFF. CDR3 in DNA: TGTGCCAGCAGCCAACGGGGTGAGGTTGAAAAACTGTTTTTT.

This clonotype occurred a few times. A read error is possible here, since a much larger clone lies one base away. The chain employs TRBV7-2 and TRBJ2-7; TRBD2 matches at 11 bases. From germline, CDR1 is SGHTA and CDR2 FQGNSA. V lost 6 bases, J lost 7 bases, and 8 bases stayed unmatched. The CDR3 consists of 14 residues. The CDR3 nucleotides read TGTGCCAGCAGTCATAGCGGGGGGGCCGGTGAGCAGTACTTC. Translating it yields CASSHSGGAGEQYF.

In its sample, this clonotype was seen a few times. A much larger clone lies a single base off, so this may be a read error. This sequence joins TRBV7-6 and TRBJ2-5; 7 positions agree with TRBD1. The J call may be wrong; the DNA end is better matched by TRBJ2-7. CDR1 SGHVS and CDR2 FNYEAQ come from the germline V gene. The CDR3 spans 16 residues. Here the CDR3 reads CAGSLVVGRGLDEQYF. The CDR3 nucleotides read TGTGCCGGCAGCTTAGTAGTGGGAAGGGGGCTTGACGAGCAGTACTTC.

The chain couples TRBV6-2 or TRBV6-3 to TRBJ1-5; D is undetermined. The V end lost 7 bases, the J end lost 0 bases, and 10 bases lay between the germline ends. In germline, CDR1 is MNHEY, CDR2 SVGEGT. This CDR3 has 14 residues. The CDR3 nucleotides read TGTGCCAGCAAGACGGTCTATAGCAATCAGCCCCAGCATTTT. Its protein product is CASKTVYSNQPQHF.

This chain joins TRBV11-1 and TRBJ2-5; D might be TRBD2 (6 bases). This CDR3 spans 17 amino acids. Trimming left V 5 bases short and J 4 bases short, with 23 bases between. Germline CDR1 reads SGHAT; CDR2 reads FQDESV (reference sequence). The CDR3 loop is CASSQPELWDGGETQYF. The CDR3 bases are TGTGCCAGCAGCCAACCCGAATTGTGGGACGGGGGAGAGACCCAGTACTTC.

The genes are TRBV2 and TRBJ2-7; TRBD2 agrees at 9 bases. Unmatched junction bases numbered 16, after V lost 7 bases and J lost 3 bases. Germline CDR1 SNHLY, CDR2 FYNNEI. CDR3 length equals 17 residues. The CDR3 DNA sequence: TGTGCCAGCAATAGCGGGGGCCTGTCCATCGAAATCTACGAGCAGTACTTC. Protein sequence: CASNSGGLSIEIYEQYF.

Worth noting for this clonotype: This may stem from a read error, because a much larger clone lies one nucleotide away. This chain connects TRBV6-1 to TRBJ2-5; 7 bases map to TRBD2. The CDR3 is 16 amino acids. V shed 6 bases, J shed 11 bases, and the junction held 21 bases outside the gene matches. The germline V gene encodes CDR1 MNHNS and CDR2 SASEGT. The CDR3 sequence is CASSDGTMGGINEQYF. In DNA form, the CDR3 reads TGTGCCAGCAGCGACGGAACCATGGGGGGGATAAATGAGCAGTACTTC.

Turning to this clonotype: It may be a read error: a sequence one base away is much more abundant. This chain uses TRBV5-6 with TRBJ2-1; D might be TRBD1 or TRBD2, each matching 5 bases. The CDR3 consists of 17 residues. In germline, CDR1 is SGHDT, CDR2 YYEEEE. The V end lost 4 bases, the J end lost 4 bases, and 21 bases lay between the germline ends. The CDR3 region is CASSQGRAAQVYNEQFF. The CDR3 nucleotides are TGTGCCAGCAGCCAGGGACGAGCGGCCCAAGTATACAATGAGCAGTTCTTC.

This clonotype has at least ten counts. The J gene is TRBJ1-2, the V gene TRBV15, with D hard to call. Germline V gene data show CDR1 as LNHNV and CDR2 as YYDKDF (reference sequence). The CDR3 runs 13 residues. Trimming stripped 0 bases from V and 8 bases from J, with 10 bases between. The CDR3 DNA follows: TGTGCCACCAGCAGAGATGATGGGAAGGGCTACACCTTC. Its translation is CATSRDDGKGYTF.